The 27 T cell receptor beta chains below were found in one sample sequenced in a study of graft-versus-host responses after intestinal transplantation. Responders (about 200,000, CFSE-labeled) were co-plated with about 200,000 irradiated, violet-dye-labeled stimulators. Profiling relied on immunoSEQ multiplex PCR, and the TCRdb table lists in-frame clones only, not all of them. This table has tens of thousands of clones, 25% to 35% appearing once. The specimen was alloreactive CD8+ T cells from a mixed lymphocyte reaction culture, collected before intestinal transplant. Subset denoted: CFSE-low proliferating T cells sorted from roughly six-day pre-transplant mixed lymphocyte reaction (GvH or HvG direction). The receptor set was obtained from a human patient who received an intestinal transplant.

The table lists this clone with a few counts. V and J are TRBV28 and TRBJ2-7; 9 nucleotides line up with TRBD1. Germline loops: CDR1 MDHEN, CDR2 SYDVKM. This CDR3 is 14 amino acids long. The V segment lost 5 bases and the J segment 4 bases; nucleotides outside the gene matches: 6. DNA for the CDR3: TGTGCCAGCAGTCTGGGGACAGGGATGTACGAGCAGTACTTC. Translating gives CASSLGTGMYEQYF.

The chain uses TRBV5-1 and TRBJ2-1; 7 bases agree with TRBD1. Germline CDR1 is SGHRS and CDR2 is YFSETQ. V trimming: 0 bases; J trimming: 8 bases; junction bases outside the gene matches: 5. This CDR3 contains 14 residues. The CDR3 spells CASSLDRGGDEQFF. CDR3 in DNA: TGCGCCAGCAGCTTGGACAGGGGTGGGGATGAGCAGTTCTTC.

This clone was seen more than once but under ten times. A much bigger clone sits one base away, suggesting this may be a read error. This CDR3 is also generated by other DNA sequences in the sample. This sequence joins TRBV4-1 and TRBJ1-2; no reliable D call. The CDR3 spans 16 residues. CDR1 MGHRA and CDR2 YSYEKL come from the germline V gene. With 4 bases removed from V and 6 bases from J, the gap between germline ends came to 21 bases. The CDR3 protein is CASSLKTGANFDGYTF. The CDR3 DNA is TGCGCCAGCAGCCTAAAGACCGGCGCCAACTTCGATGGCTACACCTTC.

The table lists this clone with a few counts. This chain links TRBV27 with TRBJ2-1, with D possibly being TRBD2 (5 bases). Trimming cost V 11 bases and J 4 bases, with 18 bases left between them. Germline loops: CDR1 MNHEY, CDR2 SMNVEV (reference sequence). The CDR3 has 14 residues. In DNA form, the CDR3 reads TGTGCCGTCAGTGAGGGCGCTGGATACAATGAGCAGTTCTTC. Amino acid sequence: CAVSEGAGYNEQFF.

This clone came up a few times. The rearrangement joins TRBV4-1 to TRBJ2-1; no reliable D call. V lost 3 bases, J lost 8 bases, and 5 bases lay in between. There are 11 residues in the CDR3. Germline CDR1 MGHRA, CDR2 YSYEKL. The CDR3 coding sequence is TGCGCCAGCAGCCAGGTCCATGAGCAGTTCTTC. Translated: CASSQVHEQFF.

This chain joins TRBV7-9 and TRBJ2-7; TRBD1 might be the D (5 bases). Trimming took 1 base from V and 7 from J, leaving 11 bases between them. Germline lookup yields CDR1 SEHNR and CDR2 FQNEAQ (reference sequence). The CDR3 extends over 13 amino acids. The CDR3 DNA reads TGTGCCAGCAGCTTAGAGGGGTCTGGGGAGCAGTACTTC. Protein sequence: CASSLEGSGEQYF.

The gene calls are TRBV2 and TRBJ1-2; possible D gene TRBD1, 5 bases. V lost 2 bases to trimming and J lost 10 bases, with 11 bases between them. The germline gives CDR1 SNHLY, CDR2 FYNNEI. CDR3 length: 12 amino acids. Written as DNA, the CDR3 is TGTGCCAGCAGTGAATTAGGGGATGACTACACCTTC. Its protein product is CASSELGDDYTF.

The chain uses TRBV6-1 and TRBJ2-7, with a possible D match to TRBD2 (7 bases). The CDR3 sequence is 13 residues long. CDR1 MNHNS and CDR2 SASEGT come from the germline V gene. V was trimmed by 6 bases and J by 1 base, leaving 10 bases between them. CDR3 amino acids: CASRGGTSYEQYF. The CDR3 DNA sequence: TGTGCCAGCAGGGGAGGGACATCCTACGAGCAGTACTTC.

The chain couples TRBV18 to TRBJ2-5; D is ambiguous. This CDR3 spans 13 amino acids. CDR1 is KGHSH and CDR2 is LQKENI in the germline V gene. The V end was cut by 3 bases, the J end by 5 bases, with 10 bases between. The CDR3 protein is CASSPVGSETQYF. The CDR3 coding sequence is TGTGCCAGCTCACCGGTGGGAAGCGAGACCCAGTACTTC.

The V gene is TRBV6-1, the J gene TRBJ2-7, with no clear D. Per the germline V gene, CDR1 is MNHNS and CDR2 is SASEGT. V lost 5 bases, J lost 2 bases, and 4 bases lay in between. The CDR3 consists of 11 residues. The CDR3 here is CASSYAYEQYF. The CDR3 nucleotides read TGTGCCAGCAGTTACGCCTACGAGCAGTACTTC.

This CDR3 reads CASSEGLGVTEAFF. The CDR3 DNA reads as TGCGCCAGCAGCGAGGGCCTGGGCGTCACTGAAGCTTTCTTT. J is TRBJ1-1 and V is TRBV5-1; D remains unclear. Between the trimmed V and J ends, which lost 4 bases and 4 bases, there was a span of 14 bases. Looked up from germline, CDR1 is SGHRS and CDR2 is YFSETQ. The CDR3 consists of 14 residues.

The chain combines TRBV9 with TRBJ2-5, with D perhaps TRBD1 (6 bases). CDR3 length: 15 residues. The V end was cut by 4 bases, the J end by 1 base, with 14 bases between. CDR1 is SGDLS and CDR2 is YYNGEE in the germline V gene. The CDR3 loop reads CASSPGWGPQETQYF. The CDR3 nucleotides are TGTGCCAGCAGCCCCGGGTGGGGGCCCCAAGAGACCCAGTACTTC.

This clone was counted a few times. The rearrangement uses TRBV29-1 and TRBJ2-7; D uncertain. V was shortened by 0 bases and J by 0 bases, with 12 bases between the two germline ends. Per germline, CDR1 SQVTM and CDR2 ANQGSEA. CDR3 size: 15 residues. The CDR3 reads CSVEESDRSSYEQYF. CDR3 nucleotides: TGCAGCGTTGAAGAGTCCGACCGGAGCTCCTACGAGCAGTACTTC.

The J gene is TRBJ2-7, the V gene TRBV15; D call uncertain. CDR1 and CDR2 from the germline V gene are LNHNV and YYDKDF (reference sequence). The germline V and J ends were trimmed by 3 bases and 0 bases, with 9 bases remaining between them. CDR3 length equals 14 residues. CDR3 coding DNA: TGTGCCACCAGCAGTTCTGGCAGCTCCTACGAGCAGTACTTC. It translates to CATSSSGSSYEQYF.

This clone came up many times. V usage is TRBV29-1 and J usage is TRBJ2-3; the D gene could be TRBD1 or TRBD2 (5 bases each). The CDR3 length is 15 residues. The V and J ends lost 0 bases and 5 bases respectively, with 15 bases between them. CDR1 is SQVTM and CDR2 is ANQGSEA in the germline V gene. As DNA, the CDR3 is TGCAGCGTTGAAGATCGGGGCGGTATCGGAGATACGCAGTATTTT. It is translated as CSVEDRGGIGDTQYF.

This clone was detected only a few times. V usage is TRBV11-2 and J usage is TRBJ2-1; D possibly uses TRBD1 or TRBD2 (5 bases each). Trimming shortened V by 5 bases and J by 5 bases, and 16 bases separated the two germline ends. The CDR3 contains 15 residues. CDR1 and CDR2 from the germline V gene are SGHAT and FQNNGV. CDR3 coding DNA: TGTGCCAGCAGCCCGTCCGGGACGGAGAACAATGAGCAGTTCTTC. Encoded protein: CASSPSGTENNEQFF.

The CDR3 here is CASALGHRHTEAFF. CDR3 in DNA: TGTGCCAGCGCCCTGGGGCATCGGCACACTGAAGCTTTCTTT. The rearrangement joins TRBV2 to TRBJ1-1; tentatively, D is TRBD1 (5 bases). V was clipped by 8 bases and J by 3 bases, with 16 bases between them. CDR3 size: 14 residues. Germline V lookup: CDR1 SNHLY, CDR2 FYNNEI.

This clone occurred a few times. V and J are TRBV5-1 and TRBJ2-1; TRBD2 matches at 9 bases. Germline V gene data show CDR1 as SGHRS and CDR2 as YFSETQ. The trim removed 6 bases at V and 8 bases at J, leaving 18 bases unmatched. The CDR3 length is 17 residues. CDR3 sequence: CASTPTFGGAGGDEQFF. The CDR3 DNA follows: TGCGCCAGCACCCCAACCTTCGGGGGGGCGGGGGGGGATGAGCAGTTCTTC.

This chain links TRBV6-1 with TRBJ2-6, with 9 nucleotides matching TRBD1. CDR3 length: 17 residues. In germline, CDR1 is MNHNS, CDR2 SASEGT. Trimming took 4 bases from V and 0 from J; bases not matched to a gene: 4. This chain's CDR3 is CASSVDRGFSGANVLTF. The DNA of the CDR3 is TGTGCCAGCAGTGTGGACAGGGGCTTCTCTGGGGCCAACGTCCTGACTTTC.

J is TRBJ2-5 and V is TRBV10-3, with 13 positions matching TRBD2. This CDR3 region has 15 residues. V lost 7 bases, J lost 7 bases, and 9 bases stayed unmatched. Germline CDR1 ENHRY, CDR2 SYGVKD. CDR3 bases: TGTGCCATCAATCAGACTAGCGGGGGGACGGGGACCCAGTACTTC. It is translated as CAINQTSGGTGTQYF.

The chain is built from TRBV28 and TRBJ2-1; D is ambiguous. Germline V gives CDR1 MDHEN, CDR2 SYDVKM. There are 17 residues in the CDR3. Trimming stripped 5 bases from V and 3 bases from J, with 20 bases between. This CDR3 is CASSLGPEDVYYNEQFF. For the CDR3, the DNA is TGTGCCAGCAGTCTAGGGCCCGAGGACGTTTACTACAATGAGCAGTTCTTC.

The chain employs TRBV18 and TRBJ1-1; D not resolved. Germline V gene sequence: CDR1 KGHSH, CDR2 LQKENI. V lost 1 base and J lost 3, with 9 bases in between. The CDR3 has 14 residues. CDR3: CASSPQGWDTEAFF. In nucleotides, the CDR3 is TGTGCCAGCTCACCACAGGGTTGGGACACTGAAGCTTTCTTT.

By share, this clone counts as medium-sized. This sequence joins TRBV4-1 and TRBJ1-1; D unresolved. Looked up from germline, CDR1 is MGHRA and CDR2 is YSYEKL. The CDR3 runs to 13 residues. Trimming cost V 10 bases and J 0 bases, with 12 bases left between them. CDR3 DNA: TGCGCCACAGGCGGGGTGGTGAACACTGAAGCTTTCTTT. Encoded protein: CATGGVVNTEAFF.

This clone was detected only a few times. The chain has TRBV2 and TRBJ2-7; no firm D call. This CDR3 has 12 amino acids. V was cut by 3 bases and J by 0 bases, with 3 bases left in between. Germline values: CDR1 SNHLY, CDR2 FYNNEI. The CDR3 region has the DNA TGTGCCAGCAGTGACGGCTCCTACGAGCAGTACTTC. Translated: CASSDGSYEQYF.

This clone was seen more than once but under ten times. V is TRBV6-1 and J is TRBJ2-7; 8 positions match TRBD1. Germline CDR1 and CDR2: MNHNS and SASEGT. There are 14 residues in the CDR3. V dropped 5 bases and J dropped 4; count of bases not matched to a gene: 7. The CDR3 region is CASSFRDRPYEQYF. CDR3 nucleotide sequence: TGTGCCAGCAGTTTTAGGGACAGGCCTTACGAGCAGTACTTC.

This chain links TRBV6-5 with TRBJ1-4; possibly TRBD1 for D (6 bases). V was clipped by 5 bases and J by 1 base, with 11 bases between them. The CDR3 loop spans 15 amino acids. The germline gives CDR1 MNHEY, CDR2 SVGAGI. CDR3 DNA sequence: TGTGCCAGCAGTCTGGACAGTTTAACTAATGAAAAACTGTTTTTT. Its translation: CASSLDSLTNEKLFF.

There are a few counts of this clone. The chain is built from TRBV19 and TRBJ1-5, with a tentative D call TRBD1 (5 bases). V lost 1 base and J 5 bases, leaving 18 bases between the germline ends. The CDR3 sequence is 17 residues long. Germline CDR1 and CDR2: LNHDA and SQIVND (reference sequence). The CDR3 DNA reads TGTGCCAGTAGTATAGTGGGACCCTACATTTCGGATCAGCCCCAGCATTTT. It translates to CASSIVGPYISDQPQHF.